This T cell receptor (beta chain) appears in the sequencing data of a study of neurological immune-mediated disorders. Looking at the study overall: Relapsing-remitting patients made up about 90% of the roughly 34 multiple sclerosis patients, and secondary progressive patients made up 3.

This clonotype has more than one count but fewer than ten. Antigen: not known. This sequence may be a read error, since a much larger clone differs from it by one base. The cDNA was synthesized by 5'RACE incorporating 10-nucleotide random UMIs. Each CDR3 protein gets one entry after TCRdb re-called the 5' RACE reads with MiXCR. The profile shows tens of thousands of distinct CDR3 sequences, 4% of them singletons. CDR3 length: 16 residues. Germline-derived CDR1 and CDR2 are SGHRS and YFSETQ. With 0 bases clipped from V and 3 bases from J, the junction kept 6 bases outside the gene matches. Overall study findings and caveats: The multiple sclerosis repertoire cluster lacked an association with any feature, whether clinical or MRI.

Sequencing was performed on CD4+ T cells from blood. The TCR was taken from a woman between 40 and 55 years old with multiple sclerosis. This chain uses TRBV5-1 with TRBJ2-1, with 7 bases fitting TRBD2. CDR3 amino acids: CASSLVELANYNEQFF. The CDR3 DNA sequence: TGCGCCAGCAGCTTGGTGGAACTAGCGAACTACAATGAGCAGTTCTTC.